The source of this T cell receptor (beta chain) is a study of PD-1 blockade in classical Hodgkin lymphoma. General study results and limits: Significantly greater TCR diversity emerged by C4D1 in CD4+ cells but not CD8+ cells. Diminished baseline TCR diversity has been reported in newly diagnosed patients relative to healthy donors.

Profiling relied on immunoSEQ multiplex PCR, and the TCRdb table lists in-frame clones only, not all of them. The sample has about 30,000 clones, about 85% seen once. About this clone itself: Its antigen is unidentified.

Every patient had relapsed following autologous stem cell transplantation, and cohorts differed in brentuximab vedotin exposure. Magnetic negative selection was used to purify CD4+ T cells from PBMCs that had been thawed. Complete response, partial response or progressive disease made up the best responses. This specimen consisted of CD4+ T cells from blood, obtained at baseline. The TCR sequence derives from a human donor with classical Hodgkin lymphoma.

DNA for the CDR3: TGTGCCATCAGTTTCCGACAGGGGAGCTCCTACAATGAGCAGTTCTTC. This encodes CAISFRQGSSYNEQFF. V gene TRBV10-3 combines with J gene TRBJ2-1, with TRBD1 matching over 8 bases. The germline V gene has CDR1 ENHRY and CDR2 SYGVKD. This CDR3 region has 16 residues. The V segment lost 5 bases and the J segment 0 bases; nucleotides outside the gene matches: 6.